Listed below are T cell receptor beta chains from one sample, sequenced in a study of T cells in Graves' hyperthyroidism and ophthalmopathy. MiXCR, applied by TCRdb to the multiplex PCR reads, yields one record per CDR3 protein. The sample records around 340,000 distinct CDR3 sequences, 18% being singletons. The sequenced material came from blood. The receptors derive from a woman aged 45-65 years with Graves' hyperthyroidism. Each CDR3 is given with its conserved first and last residue. D genes are given only for firm matches. Size is stated for part of the rows, as once, few or many counts, or as a class when the clone is expanded.

>many|TRBD2|TRBJ2-1|TRBV2
CASSALAGGPYEQFF
TGTGCCAGCAGCGCACTAGCGGGAGGGCCGTATGAGCAGTTCTTC
>few|.|TRBJ1-2|TRBV11-2
CASSSRAVGYTF
TGTGCCAGCAGCTCAAGGGCGGTTGGCTACACCTTC
>many|.|TRBJ2-5|TRBV7-8
CASSDSFETQYF
TGTGCCAGCAGCGACTCGTTTGAGACCCAGTACTTC
>.|.|TRBJ1-6|TRBV6-4
CASIWAGFYNSPLHF
TGTGCCAGCATATGGGCAGGCTTCTATAATTCACCCCTCCACTTT
>many|.|TRBJ1-5|TRBV28
CATSSYGKANQPQHF
TGTGCCACCAGCTCGTATGGGAAGGCCAATCAGCCCCAGCATTTT
>.|.|TRBJ2-6|TRBV6-1
CASSEALVGPFSGANVLTF
TGTGCCAGCAGTGAAGCGCTTGTTGGGCCATTCTCTGGGGCCAACGTCCTGACTTTC
>.|TRBD1|TRBJ2-2|TRBV14
CASSQDRTGITGELFF
TGTGCCAGCAGCCAAGATCGGACAGGGATCACCGGGGAGCTGTTTTTT
>.|.|TRBJ2-1|TRBV20-1
CSASPTDRSDEQFF
TGCAGTGCTTCCCCCACGGATAGATCAGATGAGCAGTTCTTC
>few|.|TRBJ1-6|TRBV6-1
CASSEIQGISPLHF
TGTGCCAGCAGCGAGATTCAGGGAATCTCACCCCTCCACTTT
>.|.|TRBJ2-2|TRBV7-9
CASSPVGTNTGELFF
TGTGCCAGCAGCCCAGTTGGGACTAACACCGGGGAGCTGTTTTTT
>.|.|TRBJ2-2|TRBV6-1
CASSESGPHTGELFF
TGTGCCAGCAGTGAATCCGGGCCACACACCGGGGAGCTGTTTTTT
>.|.|TRBJ2-7|TRBV6-2/TRBV6-3
CASSADWETYEQYF
TGTGCCAGCAGTGCCGACTGGGAGACCTACGAGCAGTACTTC
>many|.|TRBJ2-7|TRBV11-2
CASAPSDYEQYF
TGTGCCTCCGCCCCTAGCGACTACGAGCAGTACTTC
>many|TRBD2|TRBJ2-7|TRBV5-1
CASSLAGLAGDEQYF
TGCGCCAGCAGCTTGGCGGGACTAGCGGGAGACGAGCAGTACTTC
>many|.|TRBJ2-1|TRBV5-1
CASSFGQSYNEQFF
TGCGCCAGCAGCTTTGGACAGAGCTACAATGAGCAGTTCTTC
>.|TRBD1|TRBJ2-6|TRBV29-1
CSVPFAGGSGANVLTF
TGCAGCGTTCCCTTCGCAGGGGGCTCTGGGGCCAACGTCCTGACTTTC
>many|.|TRBJ1-1|TRBV29-1
CSVEGQATEAFF
TGCAGCGTTGAAGGACAGGCCACTGAAGCTTTCTTT
>many|TRBD1|TRBJ1-5|TRBV2
CASSGDSSNQPQHF
TGTGCCAGCAGTGGGGACAGTAGCAATCAGCCCCAGCATTTT
>.|.|TRBJ1-3|TRBV9
CASQRGDSSGNTIYF
TGTGCCAGCCAACGAGGGGATAGCTCTGGAAACACCATATATTTT
>.|.|TRBJ2-3|TRBV15
CATSITPAGPDTQYF
TGTGCCACCAGTATAACTCCCGCGGGCCCAGATACGCAGTATTTT
>many|.|TRBJ2-2|TRBV7-9
CASSDRYTGELFF
TGTGCCAGCTCGGACAGATACACCGGGGAGCTGTTTTTT
>few|.|TRBJ2-3|TRBV20-1
CSARGIHDLETDTQYF
TGCAGTGCTAGAGGGATACATGACCTCGAGACAGATACGCAGTATTTT
>.|.|TRBJ1-5|TRBV20-1
CSAEGVSYSNQPQHF
TGCAGTGCGGAAGGGGTCAGCTATAGCAATCAGCCCCAGCATTTT
>.|.|TRBJ2-1|TRBV27
CASSTRRLNYNEQFF
TGTGCCAGCAGCACCCGCCGACTAAACTACAATGAGCAGTTCTTC
>many|.|TRBJ2-7|TRBV4-2
CASSQGTAKSYEQYF
TGTGCCAGCAGCCAAGGGACAGCTAAATCCTACGAGCAGTACTTC
>many|.|TRBJ1-2|TRBV6-1
CASSRTTDPGYGYTF
TGTGCCAGCAGCCGCACGACGGACCCTGGCTATGGCTACACCTTC
>.|.|TRBJ1-1|TRBV27
CASSFTGRISEAFF
TGTGCCAGCAGTTTCACAGGGAGGATCTCTGAAGCTTTCTTT
>many|.|TRBJ2-2|TRBV11-2
CASSRDKNTGELFF
TGTGCCAGCAGTAGGGATAAGAACACCGGGGAGCTGTTTTTT
>.|.|TRBJ1-2|TRBV19
CASAAGVGNYGYTF
TGTGCCAGTGCCGCAGGTGTAGGGAACTATGGCTACACCTTC
>.|TRBD1|TRBJ2-3|TRBV14
CASSFDRVDTQYF
TGTGCCAGCAGCTTCGACAGGGTGGATACGCAGTATTTT
>many|.|TRBJ1-1|TRBV11-3
CASSLGGSAEAFF
TGTGCCAGCAGCTTAGGGGGTTCGGCTGAAGCTTTCTTT
>few|.|TRBJ2-3|TRBV3-1
CANSQDMAGARPQYF
TGTGCCAACAGCCAAGACATGGCGGGGGCCCGCCCGCAGTATTTT
>.|TRBD1|TRBJ2-1|TRBV24-1
CATSDSDRGYEQFF
TGTGCCACCAGTGATTCCGACAGGGGCTATGAGCAGTTCTTC
>many|.|TRBJ1-2|TRBV3-1
CASSPRGVWYGYTF
TGTGCCAGCAGCCCGCGAGGGGTGTGGTATGGCTACACCTTC
>many|.|TRBJ1-4|TRBV19
CASSRAAGATNEKLFF
TGTGCCAGTTCGAGGGCCGCGGGGGCAACTAATGAAAAACTGTTTTTT
>many|.|TRBJ2-7|TRBV5-4
CASSPRGAYEQYF
TGTGCCAGCAGCCCTCGAGGAGCTTACGAGCAGTACTTC
>few|.|TRBJ1-1|TRBV15
CATSRVGLAGTEAFF
TGTGCCACCAGCAGGGTAGGGCTCGCGGGAACTGAAGCTTTCTTT
>few|.|TRBJ2-1|TRBV6-4
CASSDSITNEQFF
TGTGCCAGCAGTGACTCGATAACAAATGAGCAGTTCTTC
>many|.|TRBJ2-1|TRBV2
CASSGGYNEQFF
TGTGCCAGCAGTGGAGGCTACAATGAGCAGTTCTTC
>many|.|TRBJ1-5|TRBV18
CASSGAGKAQPQHF
TGTGCCAGCTCGGGTGCAGGGAAGGCTCAGCCCCAGCATTTT
>.|.|TRBJ2-1|TRBV3-1
CASTHLGGAHNEQFF
TGTGCCAGCACCCACTTGGGGGGGGCTCACAATGAGCAGTTCTTC
>many|.|TRBJ2-1|TRBV5-1
CASSPGWTASYNEQFF
TGCGCCAGCAGCCCGGGGTGGACAGCCTCCTACAATGAGCAGTTCTTC
>.|.|TRBJ2-2|TRBV5-5
CASSVTGTGELFF
TGTGCCAGCAGCGTAACAGGCACCGGGGAGCTGTTTTTT
>few|TRBD1|TRBJ1-2|TRBV15
CATSQRTGSYGYTF
TGTGCCACCAGCCAACGGACAGGGAGTTATGGCTACACCTTC
>many|TRBD2|TRBJ2-1|TRBV20-1
CSASGLADPFGEQFF
TGCAGTGCTAGTGGCCTAGCGGATCCGTTCGGTGAGCAGTTCTTC
>few|.|TRBJ2-5|TRBV12-3/TRBV12-4
CASSATPGPETQYF
TGTGCCAGCAGTGCGACCCCGGGACCCGAGACCCAGTACTTC
>many|TRBD1|TRBJ1-2|TRBV12-3/TRBV12-4
CASSLEGTGNGYTF
TGTGCCAGCAGTTTAGAAGGGACAGGGAATGGCTACACCTTC
>.|.|TRBJ1-1|TRBV7-3
CASSLTGVDTEAFF
TGTGCCAGCAGCTTAACCGGGGTTGACACTGAAGCTTTCTTT
>many|TRBD1|TRBJ2-7|TRBV5-6
CASSFGQGANEQYF
TGTGCCAGCAGCTTCGGACAGGGGGCCAACGAGCAGTACTTC
>.|.|TRBJ2-1|TRBV11-2
CASSFRTSYNEQFF
TGTGCCAGCAGCTTTCGGACATCTTACAATGAGCAGTTCTTC